The text below deals with one T cell receptor beta chain. This entry belongs to a study of blood T cell repertoires in COVID-19. Study at large: COVID-19 samples collected from the United States, Italy and Spain covered acute and convalescent phases. PBMCs, B-cell-depleted T cells, or T cells provided the cDNA or gDNA that made up the material.

The CDR3 is made up of 15 amino acids. CDR1 is MNHEY, CDR2 SVGAGI, per germline. V dropped 7 bases and J dropped 5 bases, with 18 bases sitting between them. Sequencing was performed with immunoSEQ multiplex PCR; in TCRdb, only in-frame clones are kept and a portion is missing. The sample shows about 240,000 clones, over 80% of them seen only once. This rearrangement joins TRBV6-5 to TRBJ1-5; D may be TRBD1 (5 bases). The source of this sequence is a man aged 25 to 40 who had recovered from COVID-19. The sequencing input was peripheral blood. The CDR3 coding sequence is TGTGCCAGCACTTTGACAGACGGGGGGGATCAGCCCCAGCATTTT. This sequence encodes CASTLTDGGDQPQHF.